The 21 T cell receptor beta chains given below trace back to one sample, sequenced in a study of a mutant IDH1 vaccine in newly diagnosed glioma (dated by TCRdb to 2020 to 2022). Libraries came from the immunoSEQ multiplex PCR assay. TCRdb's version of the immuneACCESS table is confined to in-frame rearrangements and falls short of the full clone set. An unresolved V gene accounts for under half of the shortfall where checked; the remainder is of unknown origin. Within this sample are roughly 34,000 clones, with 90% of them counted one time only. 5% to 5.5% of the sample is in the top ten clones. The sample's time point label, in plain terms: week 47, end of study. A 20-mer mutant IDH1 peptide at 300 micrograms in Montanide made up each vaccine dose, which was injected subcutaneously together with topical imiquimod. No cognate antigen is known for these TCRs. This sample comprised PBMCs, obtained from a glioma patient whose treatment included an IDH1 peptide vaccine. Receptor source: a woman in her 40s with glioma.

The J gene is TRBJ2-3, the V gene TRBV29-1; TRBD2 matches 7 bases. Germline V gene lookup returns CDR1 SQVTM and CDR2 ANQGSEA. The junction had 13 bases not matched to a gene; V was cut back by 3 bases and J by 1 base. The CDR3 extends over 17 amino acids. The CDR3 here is CSVEGVVGGRGTDTQYF. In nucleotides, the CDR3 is TGCAGCGTTGAGGGGGTTGTGGGCGGGAGAGGCACAGATACGCAGTATTTT.

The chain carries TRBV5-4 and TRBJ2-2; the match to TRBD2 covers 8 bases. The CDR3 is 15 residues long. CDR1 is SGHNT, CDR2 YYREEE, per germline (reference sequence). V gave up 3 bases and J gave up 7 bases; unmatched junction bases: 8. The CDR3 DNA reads TGTGCCAGCAGCTCACCGGGGGGGGGCGTCGGGGAGCTGTTTTTT. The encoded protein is CASSSPGGGVGELFF.

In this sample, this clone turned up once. CDR3 in amino acids: CASSLRETQYF. CDR3 bases: TGTGCCAGCAGCTTGAGAGAGACCCAGTACTTC. This sequence joins TRBV5-6 and TRBJ2-5; D is undetermined. This CDR3 has 11 residues. V was cut by 1 base and J by 4 bases, with 2 bases left in between. The germline CDR1 and CDR2 sequences are SGHDT and YYEEEE. Looking up the rest from reference TRBV5-6 and TRBJ2-5 gives the full variable domain: DAGVTQSPTHLIKTRGQQVTLRCSPKSGHDTVSWYQQALGQGPQFIFQYYEEEERQRGNFPDRFSGHQFPNYSSELNVNALLLGDSALYLCASSLRETQYFGPGTRLLVL.

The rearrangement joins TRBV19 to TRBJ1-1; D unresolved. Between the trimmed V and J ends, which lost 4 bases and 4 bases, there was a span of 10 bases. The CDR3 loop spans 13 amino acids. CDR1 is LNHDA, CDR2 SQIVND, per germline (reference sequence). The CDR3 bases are TGTGCCAGTAGTACGGCCCTAGTCACTGAAGCTTTCTTT. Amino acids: CASSTALVTEAFF. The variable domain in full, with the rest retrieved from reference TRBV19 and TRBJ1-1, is DGGITQSPKYLFRKEGQNVTLSCEQNLNHDAMYWYRQDPGQGLRLIYYSQIVNDFQKGDIAEGYSVSREKKESFPLTVTSAQKNPTAFYLCASSTALVTEAFFGQGTRLTVV.

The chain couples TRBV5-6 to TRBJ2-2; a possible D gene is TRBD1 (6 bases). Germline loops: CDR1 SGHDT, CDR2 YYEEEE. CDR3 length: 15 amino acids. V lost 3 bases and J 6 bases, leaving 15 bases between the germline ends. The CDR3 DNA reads TGTGCCAGCAGCTCACCGGGACACACCCCCGGGGAGCTGTTTTTT. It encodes CASSSPGHTPGELFF.

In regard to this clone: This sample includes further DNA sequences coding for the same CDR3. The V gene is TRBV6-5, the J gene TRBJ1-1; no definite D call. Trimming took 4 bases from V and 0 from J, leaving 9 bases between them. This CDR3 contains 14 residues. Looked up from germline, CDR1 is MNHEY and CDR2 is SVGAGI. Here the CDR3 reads CASSFGRLNTEAFF. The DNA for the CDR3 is TGTGCCAGCAGTTTCGGACGGCTGAACACTGAAGCTTTCTTT.

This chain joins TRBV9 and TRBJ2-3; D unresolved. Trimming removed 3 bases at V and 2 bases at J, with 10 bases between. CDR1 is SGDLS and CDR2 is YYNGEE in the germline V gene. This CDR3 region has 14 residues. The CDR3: CASSGGAYTDTQYF. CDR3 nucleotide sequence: TGTGCCAGCAGCGGTGGCGCATACACAGATACGCAGTATTTT.

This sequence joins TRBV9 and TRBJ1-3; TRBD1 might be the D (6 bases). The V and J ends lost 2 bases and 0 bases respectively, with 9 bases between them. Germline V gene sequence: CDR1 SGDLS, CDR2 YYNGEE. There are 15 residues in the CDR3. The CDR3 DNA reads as TGTGCCAGCAGCGTGGACAGAAGCTCTGGAAACACCATATATTTT. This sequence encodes CASSVDRSSGNTIYF.

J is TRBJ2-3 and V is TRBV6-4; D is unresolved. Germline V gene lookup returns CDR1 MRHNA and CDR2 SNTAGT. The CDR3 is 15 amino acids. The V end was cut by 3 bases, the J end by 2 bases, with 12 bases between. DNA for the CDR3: TGTGCCAGCAGTGAGTCTCCTGACTCCACAGATACGCAGTATTTT. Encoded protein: CASSESPDSTDTQYF.

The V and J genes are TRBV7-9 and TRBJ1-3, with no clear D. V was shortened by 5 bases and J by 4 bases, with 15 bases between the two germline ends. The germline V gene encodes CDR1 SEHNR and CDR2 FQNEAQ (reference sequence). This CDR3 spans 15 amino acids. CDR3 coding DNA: TGTGCCAGCAGCCAAGACTTCTTTTCCGGAAACACCATATATTTT. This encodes CASSQDFFSGNTIYF.

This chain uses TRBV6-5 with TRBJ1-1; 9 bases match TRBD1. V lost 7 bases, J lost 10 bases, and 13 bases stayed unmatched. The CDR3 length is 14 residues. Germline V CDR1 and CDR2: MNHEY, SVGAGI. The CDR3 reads CASTAGTGPERAFF. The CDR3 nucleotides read TGTGCCAGCACCGCCGGGACAGGGCCCGAAAGAGCTTTCTTT.

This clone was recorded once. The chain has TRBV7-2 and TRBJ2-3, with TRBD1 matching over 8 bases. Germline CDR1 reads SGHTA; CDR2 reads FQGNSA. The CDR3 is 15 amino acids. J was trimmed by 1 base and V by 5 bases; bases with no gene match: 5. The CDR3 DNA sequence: TGTGCCAGCAGCCAGGACAGGGTTCGCACAGATACGCAGTATTTT. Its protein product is CASSQDRVRTDTQYF.

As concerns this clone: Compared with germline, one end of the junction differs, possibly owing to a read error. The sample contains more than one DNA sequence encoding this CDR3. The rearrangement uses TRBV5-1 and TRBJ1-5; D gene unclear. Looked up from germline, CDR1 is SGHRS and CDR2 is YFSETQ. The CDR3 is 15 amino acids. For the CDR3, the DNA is TGCGCCAGCAGTTTGGAGGGCAATAGCAATCAGCCCCAGCATTTT. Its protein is CASSLEGNSNQPQHF.

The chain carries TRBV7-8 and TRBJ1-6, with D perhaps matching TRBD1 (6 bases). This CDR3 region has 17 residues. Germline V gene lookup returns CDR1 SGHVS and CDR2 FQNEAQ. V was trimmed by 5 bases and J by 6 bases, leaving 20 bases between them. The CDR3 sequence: CASSNQTGAGVNSPLHF. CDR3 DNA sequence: TGTGCCAGCAGCAATCAGACAGGAGCGGGTGTTAATTCACCCCTCCACTTT.

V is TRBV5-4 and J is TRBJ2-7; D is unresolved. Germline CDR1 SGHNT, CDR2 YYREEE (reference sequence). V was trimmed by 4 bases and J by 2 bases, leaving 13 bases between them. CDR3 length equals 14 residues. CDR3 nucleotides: TGTGCCAGCAGCCCCGGCCGGGTTGCCTACGAGCAGTACTTC. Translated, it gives CASSPGRVAYEQYF.

CDR3 loop: CASKRGGDYGYTF. CDR3 DNA: TGTGCCAGTAAAAGAGGGGGCGACTATGGCTACACCTTC. The chain joins TRBV19 to TRBJ1-2; TRBD1 agrees at 7 bases. The CDR3 is 13 amino acids. In germline, CDR1 is LNHDA, CDR2 SQIVND (reference sequence). V shed 7 bases, J shed 3 bases, and the junction held 5 bases outside the gene matches.

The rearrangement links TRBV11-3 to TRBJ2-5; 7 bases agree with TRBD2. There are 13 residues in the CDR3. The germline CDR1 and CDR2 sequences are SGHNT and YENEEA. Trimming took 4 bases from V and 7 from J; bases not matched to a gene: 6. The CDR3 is CASSWTSDSTQYF. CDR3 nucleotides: TGTGCCAGCAGCTGGACTAGTGACTCGACCCAGTACTTC.

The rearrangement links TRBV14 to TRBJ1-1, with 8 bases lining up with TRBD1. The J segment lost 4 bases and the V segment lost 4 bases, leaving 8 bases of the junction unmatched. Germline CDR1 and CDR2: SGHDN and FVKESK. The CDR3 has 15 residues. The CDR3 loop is CASSRGQGGVTEAFF. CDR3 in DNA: TGTGCCAGCAGCCGCGGACAGGGAGGCGTCACTGAAGCTTTCTTT.

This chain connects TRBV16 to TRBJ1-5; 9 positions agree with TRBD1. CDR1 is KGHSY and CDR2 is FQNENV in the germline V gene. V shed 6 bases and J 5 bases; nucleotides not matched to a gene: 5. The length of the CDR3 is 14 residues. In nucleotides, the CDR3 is TGTGCCAGCAGTCTTACAGGGGGCCATCAGCCCCAGCATTTT. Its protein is CASSLTGGHQPQHF.

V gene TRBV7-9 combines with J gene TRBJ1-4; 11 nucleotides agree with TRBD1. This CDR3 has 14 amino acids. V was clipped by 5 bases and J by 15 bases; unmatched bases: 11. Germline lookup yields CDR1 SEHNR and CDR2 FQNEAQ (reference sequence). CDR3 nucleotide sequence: TGTGCCAGCAGCCCGGGACAGGGGGAACCAGGGATGTTTTTT. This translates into CASSPGQGEPGMFF.

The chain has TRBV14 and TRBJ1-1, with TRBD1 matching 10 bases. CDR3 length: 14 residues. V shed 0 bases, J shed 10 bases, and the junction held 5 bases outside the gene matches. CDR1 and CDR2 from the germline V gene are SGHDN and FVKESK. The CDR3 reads CASSQESGTGVAFF. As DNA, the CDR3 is TGTGCCAGCAGCCAAGAAAGCGGGACAGGGGTAGCTTTCTTT.